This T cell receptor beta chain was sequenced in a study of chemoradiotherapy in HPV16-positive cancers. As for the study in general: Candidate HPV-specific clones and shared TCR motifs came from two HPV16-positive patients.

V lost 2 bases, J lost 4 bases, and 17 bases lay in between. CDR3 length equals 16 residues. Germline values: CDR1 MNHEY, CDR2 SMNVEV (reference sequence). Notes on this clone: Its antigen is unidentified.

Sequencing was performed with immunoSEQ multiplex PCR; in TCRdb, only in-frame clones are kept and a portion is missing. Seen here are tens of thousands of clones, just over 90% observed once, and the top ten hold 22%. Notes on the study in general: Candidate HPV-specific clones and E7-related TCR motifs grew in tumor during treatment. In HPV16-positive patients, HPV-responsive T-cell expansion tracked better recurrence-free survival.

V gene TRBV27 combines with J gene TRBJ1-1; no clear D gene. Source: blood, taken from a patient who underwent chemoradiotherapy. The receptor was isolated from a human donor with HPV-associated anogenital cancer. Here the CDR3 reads CASSLGPSPVGTEAFF. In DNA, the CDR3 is TGTGCCAGCAGTTTAGGACCTTCTCCGGTCGGCACTGAAGCTTTCTTT.